This T cell receptor beta chain comes out of a study of CD8 T cells in ankylosing spondylitis. The CDR3 length is 15 residues. Germline V gene lookup returns CDR1 DFQATT and CDR2 SNEGSKA (reference sequence). The V gene end was trimmed by 7 bases and the J gene end by 5 bases; junction bases not matched to a gene: 14. This clonotype was seen ten or more times. TCRdb passed the 5' RACE reads through MiXCR, listing each CDR3 protein once. The table shows about 120,000 distinct CDR3 sequences, with roughly 15% occurring only once. Input material: blood, either unsorted or a sorted T cell fraction (not recorded which). This chain joins TRBV20-1 and TRBJ2-5, with TRBD2 matching 9 bases. The sequence came from a female donor with ankylosing spondylitis or in good health (not recorded which). CDR3 amino acids: CSVSDSGSKGETQYF. For the CDR3, the DNA is TGCAGTGTTTCGGATAGCGGGAGTAAAGGGGAGACCCAGTACTTC.